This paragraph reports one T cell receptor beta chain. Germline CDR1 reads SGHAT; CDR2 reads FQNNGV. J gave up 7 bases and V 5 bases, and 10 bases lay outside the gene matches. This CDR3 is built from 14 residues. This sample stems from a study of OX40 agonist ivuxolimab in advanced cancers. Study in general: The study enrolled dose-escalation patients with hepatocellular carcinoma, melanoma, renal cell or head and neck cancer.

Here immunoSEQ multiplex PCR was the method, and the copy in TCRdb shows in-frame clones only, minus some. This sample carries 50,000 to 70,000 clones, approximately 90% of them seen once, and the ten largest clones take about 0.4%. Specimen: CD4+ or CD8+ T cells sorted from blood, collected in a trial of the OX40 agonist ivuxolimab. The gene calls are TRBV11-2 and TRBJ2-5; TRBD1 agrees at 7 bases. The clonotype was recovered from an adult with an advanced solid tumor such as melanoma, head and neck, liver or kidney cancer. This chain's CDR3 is CASSPRTGRTTQYF. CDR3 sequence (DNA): TGTGCCAGCAGCCCCCGGACAGGAAGGACGACCCAGTACTTC.